The 29 T cell receptor beta chains given below trace back to one sample, sequenced in a study of beta chain features in type 1 diabetes. Expressed TCRB transcripts were sequenced, since all the RNA that had been isolated was reverse transcribed. Clones were sequenced by immunoSEQ multiplex PCR, and TCRdb holds only the in-frame ones, with some missing. Of 300,000 to 350,000 clones in the sample, approximately 8% were seen once. Sequencing used central memory CD4+ T cells from blood. The receptor set was obtained from a woman aged 18-35 years in good health.

This chain uses TRBV28 with TRBJ2-3; TRBD2 matches at 8 bases. This CDR3 has 23 residues. Germline V lookup: CDR1 MDHEN, CDR2 SYDVKM. After removal of 6 bases from V and 3 bases from J, the junction contained 32 bases not matched to a gene. DNA of the CDR3: TGTGCCAGCAGCCCGGGTTTTTCCCAATTTTGGTATGCGGGAGGTTATGTAACAGATACGCAGTATTTT. This encodes CASSPGFSQFWYAGGYVTDTQYF.

The chain links TRBV4-1 to TRBJ2-1, with a tentative D call TRBD2 (5 bases). The CDR3 runs to 15 residues. CDR1 MGHRA and CDR2 YSYEKL come from the germline V gene. With 0 bases removed from V and 6 bases from J, the gap between germline ends came to 12 bases. The CDR3 nucleotides are TGCGCCAGCAGCCAAGATTCGGCTAGCACCAATGAGCAGTTCTTC. Amino acid sequence: CASSQDSASTNEQFF.

This clone has more than one count but fewer than ten. The V and J genes are TRBV5-1 and TRBJ2-5; 9 positions match TRBD1. Judging by the DNA end, TRBJ2-7 fits better; the J call may be wrong. The germline gives CDR1 SGHRS, CDR2 YFSETQ. This CDR3 is 13 amino acids long. Written as DNA, the CDR3 is TGCGCCAGCAGCTCACGGGACAGGGCCGAGCAGTACTTC. Encoded protein: CASSSRDRAEQYF.

V is TRBV7-2 and J is TRBJ2-5, with 11 bases lining up with TRBD2. This CDR3 has 16 residues. The trim removed 0 bases at V and 6 bases at J, leaving 6 bases unmatched. Looked up from germline, CDR1 is SGHTA and CDR2 is FQGNSA. The CDR3 reads CASSLATSGDRKTQYF. The CDR3 bases are TGTGCCAGCAGCTTAGCGACTAGCGGGGACCGGAAGACCCAGTACTTC.

V gene TRBV6-1 combines with J gene TRBJ2-1; TRBD2 agrees at 8 bases. The CDR3 consists of 12 residues. CDR1 and CDR2 (germline): MNHNS, SASEGT. Germline trimming cut 10 bases from V and 7 bases from J; bases unmatched to any gene: 6. The DNA for the CDR3 is TGTGCCACCGGGGGGGATCCGAATGAGCAGTTCTTC. Translating it yields CATGGDPNEQFF.

The table lists this clone with a few counts. V usage is TRBV7-6 and J usage is TRBJ2-5, with TRBD2 identical over 9 bases. CDR1 is SGHVS, CDR2 FNYEAQ, per germline. CDR3 length equals 13 residues. Losses at the gene ends were 5 bases for V and 7 bases for J; bases not matched to a gene: 5. CDR3 sequence: CASSPLTSGTQYF. The CDR3, as DNA: TGTGCCAGCAGCCCATTGACTAGCGGGACCCAGTACTTC.

The V gene is TRBV9, the J gene TRBJ1-3, with D uncertain. V was clipped by 0 bases and J by 0 bases, with 7 bases between them. The CDR3 totals 15 residues. Germline V gives CDR1 SGDLS, CDR2 YYNGEE. The CDR3 DNA sequence: TGTGCCAGCAGCGTAGGGCATGACTCTGGAAACACCATATATTTT. It codes for CASSVGHDSGNTIYF.

This clone was recorded a few times. The chain has TRBV11-1 and TRBJ2-4; 16 positions agree with TRBD2. The V gene's germline CDR1 is SGHAT and CDR2 FQDESV (reference sequence). This CDR3 region has 14 residues. Losses at the gene ends were 6 bases for V and 8 bases for J; bases not matched to a gene: 1. The CDR3 bases are TGTGCCAGCAGGGGACTAGCGGGAGGGGACATTCAGTACTTC. Protein: CASRGLAGGDIQYF.

The chain is built from TRBV6-5 and TRBJ2-5, with D maybe TRBD2 (5 bases). Per germline, CDR1 MNHEY and CDR2 SVGAGI. The CDR3 consists of 13 residues. The germline V and J ends were trimmed by 7 bases and 7 bases, with 16 bases remaining between them. The CDR3, as DNA: TGTGCCAGCAAGATTAGTCATGCGGGGACCCAGTACTTC. Its protein is CASKISHAGTQYF.

This clone was counted only a few times. The chain is built from TRBV7-8 and TRBJ1-2; D may be TRBD1 (5 bases). Trimming left V 1 base short and J 8 bases short, with 14 bases between. Per the germline V gene, CDR1 is SGHVS and CDR2 is FQNEAQ. The CDR3 runs to 14 residues. The CDR3 protein is CASSLGSSGWGYTF. The DNA for the CDR3 is TGTGCCAGCAGCTTAGGTTCCTCAGGGTGGGGCTACACCTTC.

This clone has a handful of counts. V gene TRBV2 combines with J gene TRBJ2-1; D is unclear. V lost 6 bases, J lost 10 bases, and 13 bases lay in between. This CDR3 has 12 amino acids. CDR1 SNHLY and CDR2 FYNNEI come from the germline V gene. CDR3 sequence reads: CASSDPAVEQFF. In DNA form, the CDR3 reads TGTGCCAGCAGCGACCCCGCGGTAGAGCAGTTCTTC. The variable domain in full, completed from reference TRBV2 and TRBJ2-1, reads EPEVTQTPSHQVTQMGQEVILRCVPISNHLYFYWYRQILGQKVEFLVSFYNNEISEKSEIFDDQFSVERPDGSNFTLKIRSTKLEDSAMYFCASSDPAVEQFFGPGTRLTVL.

This clone appeared a few times. The chain carries TRBV7-2 and TRBJ1-4; D is ambiguous. Deletions cut 5 bases from V and 0 bases from J, with 7 bases between. Germline V gene data show CDR1 as SGHTA and CDR2 as FQGNSA. This CDR3 comprises 14 residues. DNA of the CDR3: TGTGCCAGCAGCCGGCCCTCAACTAATGAAAAACTGTTTTTT. It translates to CASSRPSTNEKLFF.

The chain is built from TRBV7-9 and TRBJ2-3, with 9 bases aligning to TRBD2. The junction had 4 bases not matched to a gene; V was cut back by 5 bases and J by 1 base. The CDR3 has 15 amino acids. Germline V lookup: CDR1 SEHNR, CDR2 FQNEAQ (reference sequence). The chain's CDR3 is CASSPRTSGTDTQYF. The CDR3 nucleotides read TGTGCCAGCAGCCCCCGGACTAGCGGCACAGATACGCAGTATTTT.

This clone was detected only a few times. The chain uses TRBV6-4 and TRBJ2-3; 9 bases are a match to TRBD2. The CDR3 contains 16 residues. Germline-derived CDR1 and CDR2 are MRHNA and SNTAGT. Trimming removed 3 bases from V and 4 bases from J; junction bases left unmatched: 8. The CDR3 DNA is TGTGCCAGCAGTGATCAGGCTAGCGGGAAGGCAGATACGCAGTATTTT. Translated, it gives CASSDQASGKADTQYF.

The chain combines TRBV6-5 with TRBJ2-2; D gene unclear. Germline V gene sequence: CDR1 MNHEY, CDR2 SVGAGI. The CDR3 runs 12 residues. V was trimmed by 6 bases and J by 7 bases, leaving 9 bases between them. CDR3 in DNA: TGTGCCAGCAGCCTCCTTCGCGGGGAGCTGTTTTTT. Its protein product is CASSLLRGELFF.

Ten or more counts support this clone. CDR3 loop: CASSQARGYNEQFF. The CDR3 coding sequence is TGTGCCAGCAGCCAAGCGCGGGGGTACAATGAGCAGTTCTTC. The chain combines TRBV14 with TRBJ2-1; 7 nucleotides match TRBD2. Germline V gene sequence: CDR1 SGHDN, CDR2 FVKESK. CDR3 length equals 14 residues. V gave up 1 base and J gave up 4 bases; unmatched junction bases: 1.

This clone was recorded at least ten times. This chain uses TRBV7-9 with TRBJ2-7; 9 nucleotides agree with TRBD1. In germline, CDR1 is SEHNR, CDR2 FQNEAQ (reference sequence). The CDR3 contains 14 residues. Losses at the gene ends were 3 bases for V and 4 bases for J; bases not matched to a gene: 4. The CDR3 coding sequence is TGTGCCAGCAGCTTCGGGACAGGGTCTTACGAGCAGTACTTC. The encoded protein is CASSFGTGSYEQYF.

This clone occurred a few times. This chain joins TRBV5-6 and TRBJ1-2, with D unresolved. Germline V CDR1 and CDR2: SGHDT, YYEEEE. Trimming shortened V by 3 bases and J by 2 bases, and 17 bases separated the two germline ends. There are 16 residues in the CDR3. The CDR3 DNA is TGTGCCAGCAGCTCAACCTATCGTTTAACAAACTATGGCTACACCTTC. Residues: CASSSTYRLTNYGYTF.

The V gene is TRBV6-6, the J gene TRBJ2-7, with TRBD2 identical over 16 bases. Germline-derived CDR1 and CDR2 are MNHNY and SVGAGI (reference sequence). J lost 4 bases, V lost 5 bases, and 2 bases had no gene match. This CDR3 is built from 15 residues. CDR3 coding DNA: TGTGCCAGCAGTACGGGACTAGCGGGAGGGTACGAGCAGTACTTC. Its translation is CASSTGLAGGYEQYF.

This clone was detected a few times. The gene calls are TRBV7-2 and TRBJ2-7; 14 bases line up with TRBD2. Germline V gene sequence: CDR1 SGHTA, CDR2 FQGNSA. The ends lost 10 bases at V and 2 bases at J; junction bases unmatched: 7. There are 15 residues in the CDR3. DNA for the CDR3: TGTGCCACGGGACTAGCGGGAGTGGGGGCCTACGAGCAGTACTTC. It is translated as CATGLAGVGAYEQYF.

This clone has more than one count but fewer than ten. The V call is TRBV10-3, the J call TRBJ1-1, with unresolved D. The CDR3 spans 13 residues. Germline V gene lookup returns CDR1 ENHRY and CDR2 SYGVKD. V lost 0 bases and J lost 8, with 10 bases in between. The CDR3 coding sequence is TGTGCCATCAGTGAGTCGACACCTCGGGAAGCTTTCTTT. This sequence encodes CAISESTPREAFF.

This clone turned up a few times. V and J are TRBV7-9 and TRBJ2-2, with D possibly TRBD1 on 6 matching bases. In germline, CDR1 is SEHNR, CDR2 FQNEAQ (reference sequence). The CDR3 contains 16 residues. V was cut by 5 bases and J by 2 bases, with 15 bases left in between. The CDR3 region has the DNA TGTGCCAGCAGCCTCGACTCCGGGACAAACACCGGGGAGCTGTTTTTT. It translates to CASSLDSGTNTGELFF. The full variable domain, its missing parts supplied by reference TRBV7-9 and TRBJ2-2, is DTGVSQNPRHKITKRGQNVTFRCDPISEHNRLYWYRQTLGQGPEFLTYFQNEAQLEKSRLLSDRFSAERPKGSFSTLEIQRTEQGDSAMYLCASSLDSGTNTGELFFGEGSRLTVL.

This sequence joins TRBV5-4 and TRBJ2-3, with TRBD2 matching over 8 bases. This CDR3 has 15 amino acids. The V gene end was trimmed by 1 base and the J gene end by 5 bases; junction bases not matched to a gene: 6. Germline V gene sequence: CDR1 SGHNT, CDR2 YYREEE (reference sequence). The CDR3 sequence: CASSLSEREIDTQYF. CDR3 coding DNA: TGTGCCAGCAGCTTGAGTGAGCGGGAGATAGATACGCAGTATTTT. The full variable domain, rest sourced from reference TRBV5-4 and TRBJ2-3, is ETGVTQSPTHLIKTRGQQVTLRCSSQSGHNTVSWYQQALGQGPQFIFQYYREEENGRGNFPPRFSGLQFPNYSSELNVNALELDDSALYLCASSLSEREIDTQYFGPGTRLTVL.

V and J are TRBV11-3 and TRBJ2-1; D gene uncertain. The germline gives CDR1 SGHNT, CDR2 YENEEA. CDR3 size: 15 residues. Trimming stripped 1 base from V and 5 bases from J, with 12 bases between. The CDR3 region is CASSLGGVRDNEQFF. In DNA, the CDR3 is TGTGCCAGCAGCTTAGGTGGGGTCAGAGACAATGAGCAGTTCTTC.

This clone came up a few times. At one end the junction does not follow the germline gene, possibly because of a read error. The rearrangement joins TRBV25-1 to TRBJ2-2; the D gene is possibly TRBD1 (8 bases). The germline CDR1 and CDR2 sequences are MGHDK and SYGVNS. The CDR3 sequence is 14 residues long. The CDR3 loop reads CASSDGRGRGGLFF. CDR3 sequence (DNA): TGTGCCAGCAGTGACGGCAGGGGGCGCGGGGGGCTGTTTTTT. Drawing the rest from reference TRBV25-1 and TRBJ2-2, the complete variable domain is EADIYQTPRYLVIGTGKKITLECSQTMGHDKMYWYQQDPGMELHLIHYSYGVNSTEKGDLSSESTVSRIRTEHFPLTLESARPSHTSQYLCASSDGRGRGGLFFGEGSRLTVL.

This sequence joins TRBV6-6 and TRBJ1-2, with D possibly being TRBD1 (6 bases). Germline V gene data show CDR1 as MNHNY and CDR2 as SVGAGI (reference sequence). The CDR3 extends over 13 amino acids. The V and J ends lost 6 bases and 2 bases respectively, with 10 bases between them. The CDR3 here is CASRMDRNYGYTF. The CDR3 region has the DNA TGTGCCAGCAGAATGGACAGAAACTATGGCTACACCTTC.

The chain has TRBV4-2 and TRBJ1-6; 11 bases map to TRBD1. Germline CDR1 and CDR2: LGHNA and YNFKEQ. The CDR3 sequence is 15 residues long. J was trimmed by 10 bases and V by 0 bases; bases with no gene match: 2. CDR3 DNA sequence: TGTGCCAGCAGCCAAGATCGGGACAGGGGGTCACCCCTCCACTTT. Translated, it gives CASSQDRDRGSPLHF.

This clone was counted at least ten times. The J gene is TRBJ2-2, the V gene TRBV4-1, with D possibly TRBD2 on 6 matching bases. Trimming pared 0 bases from V and 6 bases from J, leaving 20 bases between. Germline V lookup: CDR1 MGHRA, CDR2 YSYEKL. The CDR3 sequence is 18 residues long. The CDR3 DNA sequence: TGCGCCAGCAGCCAAGATGAGAACCTCAGGAGGGGCGCCGGGGAGCTGTTTTTT. It yields the protein CASSQDENLRRGAGELFF.

Only a few counts were recorded for this clone. The chain uses TRBV9 and TRBJ2-1, with D possibly TRBD1 on 6 matching bases. The CDR3 runs to 15 residues. The V gene lost 0 bases and the J gene lost 5 bases, with 12 bases spanning the gap. Germline values: CDR1 SGDLS, CDR2 YYNGEE. CDR3 DNA sequence: TGTGCCAGCAGCGTAGCCGGACAGCTAAACAATGAGCAGTTCTTC. It is translated as CASSVAGQLNNEQFF.